Each of the 32 T cell receptor beta chains below was sequenced from the same sample in a study of T cell repertoires in cytomegalovirus infection. TCRdb re-analysed the reads in MiXCR, keeping a single row per CDR3 protein. The repertoire holds roughly 760,000 distinct CDR3 sequences, with less than 40% as singletons. The source material was PBMCs. The receptors shown here come from a human donor in good health (CMV status not recorded). Some clones in this sample may be carry-over from other donors' samples.

The J gene is TRBJ2-5, the V gene TRBV11-3; D perhaps matches TRBD1 (7 bases). Germline-derived CDR1 and CDR2 are SGHNT and YENEEA. Trimming removed 1 base at V and 5 bases at J, with 20 bases between. The CDR3 length is 17 residues. CDR3 in amino acids: CASSLGPDREVKETQYF. For the CDR3, the DNA is TGTGCCAGCAGCTTAGGACCCGACAGGGAGGTAAAGGAGACCCAGTACTTC. Looking up the rest from reference TRBV11-3 and TRBJ2-5 gives the full variable domain: EAGVVQSPRYKIIEKKQPVAFWCNPISGHNTLYWYLQNLGQGPELLIRYENEEAVDDSQLPKDRFSAERLKGVDSTLKIQPAELGDSAVYLCASSLGPDREVKETQYFGPGTRLLVL.

V and J are TRBV11-2 and TRBJ2-3, with 12 bases identical to TRBD2. The V and J ends lost 4 bases and 4 bases, in that order; junction bases with no gene match: 9. The germline V gene encodes CDR1 SGHAT and CDR2 FQNNGV. The CDR3 totals 17 residues. Here the CDR3 DNA reads TGTGCCAGCAGCTACATGACTAGCGGGGGCGGGGCAGATACGCAGTATTTT. It yields the protein CASSYMTSGGGADTQYF. The full variable domain, completed using reference TRBV11-2 and TRBJ2-3, is EAGVAQSPRYKIIEKRQSVAFWCNPISGHATLYWYQQILGQGPKLLIQFQNNGVVDDSQLPKDRFSAERLKGVDSTLKIQPAKLEDSAVYLCASSYMTSGGGADTQYFGPGTRLTVL.

CDR3 DNA sequence: TGTGCCATCAGTGAGTCGGGACAGGGTCGCGAGCAGTACTTC. The encoded protein is CAISESGQGREQYF. The V and J genes are TRBV10-3 and TRBJ2-7, with 9 bases identical to TRBD1. This CDR3 comprises 14 residues. Trimming removed 0 bases from V and 6 bases from J; junction bases left unmatched: 3. Germline CDR1 and CDR2: ENHRY and SYGVKD.

This clonotype has ten or more counts. The V and J genes are TRBV6-2 or TRBV6-3 and TRBJ1-5; 7 bases agree with TRBD1. V was clipped by 4 bases and J by 3 bases; unmatched bases: 6. Germline V gives CDR1 MNHEY, CDR2 SVGEGT. This CDR3 has 15 residues. As DNA, the CDR3 is TGTGCCAGCAGTTCTCGGGACAGCCACAATCAGCCCCAGCATTTT. This encodes CASSSRDSHNQPQHF.

This clonotype appeared many times. This chain joins TRBV6-5 and TRBJ2-7; 8 bases are shared with TRBD1. The germline V gene has CDR1 MNHEY and CDR2 SVGAGI. V was clipped by 9 bases and J by 2 bases; unmatched bases: 6. This CDR3 is 13 amino acids long. The CDR3 DNA reads as TGTGCCAGGGGATACAGGGGGGCCTACGAGCAGTACTTC. It specifies CARGYRGAYEQYF.

This clonotype has more than one count but fewer than ten. The J gene is TRBJ2-1, the V gene TRBV19; D is tentatively TRBD1 or TRBD2 (5 bases each). CDR1 and CDR2 (germline): LNHDA, SQIVND (reference sequence). Trimming cost V 9 bases and J 8 bases, with 14 bases left between them. This CDR3 is 12 amino acids long. In DNA form, the CDR3 reads TGTGCCAGCGGGACCGTCGGGGATGAGCAGTTCTTC. This translates into CASGTVGDEQFF.

In its sample, this clonotype was seen a few times. This chain links TRBV6-8 with TRBJ2-7, with 8 bases matching TRBD2. This CDR3 has 15 amino acids. Germline-derived CDR1 and CDR2 are MNHGY and SAAAGT. Trimming cost V 1 base and J 5 bases; bases outside gene matches: 7. The CDR3 DNA reads TGTGCCAGCAGTTACTTTAGGACTAGCTTCCACGAGCAGTACTTC. Translated, it gives CASSYFRTSFHEQYF.

This clonotype occurred many times. The rearrangement uses TRBV7-6 and TRBJ1-1; unclear D gene. Germline CDR1 SGHVS, CDR2 FNYEAQ. This CDR3 has 14 amino acids. Trimming removed 5 bases from V and 0 bases from J, with 10 bases in between. CDR3 coding DNA: TGTGCCAGCAGCCCCCCCCAACTGAACACTGAAGCTTTCTTT. It specifies CASSPPQLNTEAFF.

The chain combines TRBV27 with TRBJ1-5; perhaps TRBD1 as D (6 bases). Trimming stripped 9 bases from V and 2 bases from J, with 23 bases between. The length of the CDR3 is 17 residues. Looked up from germline, CDR1 is MNHEY and CDR2 is SMNVEV (reference sequence). The CDR3 reads CARSHWGQLRGNQPQHF. The CDR3 region has the DNA TGTGCCAGAAGTCACTGGGGACAACTCAGGGGCAATCAGCCCCAGCATTTT.

This clonotype appeared a few times. The gene calls are TRBV12-3 or TRBV12-4 and TRBJ2-7; D unresolved. Trimming stripped 7 bases from V and 2 bases from J, with 12 bases between. CDR3 length: 13 residues. The CDR3 protein is CASKNTPAYEQYF. The CDR3 nucleotides read TGTGCCAGCAAGAATACCCCAGCCTACGAGCAGTACTTC.

This clonotype was picked up many times. V usage is TRBV7-9 and J usage is TRBJ1-5; D gene unclear. Germline values: CDR1 SEHNR, CDR2 FQNEAQ (reference sequence). V was shortened by 5 bases and J by 0 bases, with 14 bases between the two germline ends. This CDR3 region has 16 residues. In DNA, the CDR3 is TGTGCCAGCAGCCACTCGACACGCTATAGCAATCAGCCCCAGCATTTT. Its protein is CASSHSTRYSNQPQHF. Supplemented by reference TRBV7-9 and TRBJ1-5, the full variable domain reads DTGVSQNPRHKITKRGQNVTFRCDPISEHNRLYWYRQTLGQGPEFLTYFQNEAQLEKSRLLSDRFSAERPKGSFSTLEIQRTEQGDSAMYLCASSHSTRYSNQPQHFGDGTRLSIL.

This clonotype was seen many times. This chain links TRBV27 with TRBJ2-7; D is unclear. Germline V gene data show CDR1 as MNHEY and CDR2 as SMNVEV (reference sequence). Trimming left V 6 bases short and J 2 bases short, with 11 bases between. This CDR3 region has 13 residues. The CDR3 DNA follows: TGTGCCAGCAGCTCAGGCCCTCCCTACGAGCAGTACTTC. Residues: CASSSGPPYEQYF.

This clonotype was seen more than once but under ten times. This chain connects TRBV24-1 to TRBJ2-3; D might be TRBD1 (6 bases). The CDR3 spans 16 residues. Germline assignment: CDR1 KGHDR and CDR2 SFDVKD. Trimming shortened V by 2 bases and J by 3 bases, and 14 bases separated the two germline ends. CDR3 in amino acids: CATSDSHGQKTDTQYF. The CDR3 DNA reads as TGTGCCACCAGTGATTCGCACGGACAGAAGACAGATACGCAGTATTTT.

V and J are TRBV6-6 and TRBJ1-3; D not certain. V shed 6 bases and J shed 9 bases, with 9 bases lying between them. The CDR3 is made up of 11 amino acids. Germline V gives CDR1 MNHNY, CDR2 SVGAGI (reference sequence). The CDR3: CASRAGSTIYF. Here the CDR3 DNA reads TGTGCCAGCAGGGCCGGCTCCACCATATATTTT.

With regard to this clonotype: One end of the junction is discordant with germline, which a read error may explain. The chain recombines TRBV6-1 with TRBJ2-7, with 7 bases aligning to TRBD1. Per the germline V gene, CDR1 is MNHNS and CDR2 is SASEGT. CDR3 size: 12 residues. DNA for the CDR3: TGTGCCAGCGCGGACAGGATCTACGAGAAGTCCTTC. Amino acids: CASADRIYEKSF.

The sample holds one count of this clonotype. The chain employs TRBV6-6 and TRBJ2-1; 10 bases fit TRBD2. The length of the CDR3 is 15 residues. Trimming at V came to 8 bases and at J to 8 bases, leaving 12 bases not matched to a gene. Germline V gene sequence: CDR1 MNHNY, CDR2 SVGAGI (reference sequence). CDR3 loop: CASQASGGPMDEQFF. The CDR3 region has the DNA TGTGCCAGCCAGGCTAGCGGGGGCCCTATGGATGAGCAGTTCTTC.

With regard to this clonotype: Here the CDR3 omits its conserved ending phenylalanine or tryptophan, so a read error is the likely source. The J gene is TRBJ1-5, the V gene TRBV28, with D possibly matching TRBD1 (6 bases). Germline CDR1 MDHEN, CDR2 SYDVKM. Between the trimmed V and J ends, which lost 0 bases and 7 bases, there was a span of 16 bases. CDR3 length: 16 residues. CDR3 coding DNA: TGTGCCAGCAGTTTATGGGGGACAAGGGGAGGGCAGCCCCAGCATTCT. Protein product: CASSLWGTRGGQPQHS.

This clonotype has only a few counts. The chain employs TRBV5-1 and TRBJ2-1, with TRBD1 matching over 7 bases. The germline CDR1 and CDR2 sequences are SGHRS and YFSETQ. V lost 3 bases and J lost 0; bases outside the gene matches: 3. The CDR3 contains 15 residues. CDR3 DNA: TGCGCCAGCAGCTGGGGGACAGCCTCCTACAATGAGCAGTTCTTC. Translation gives CASSWGTASYNEQFF.

This clonotype was observed a few times. This sequence joins TRBV19 and TRBJ2-2; a weak D match, TRBD2 (5 bases). The germline CDR1 and CDR2 sequences are LNHDA and SQIVND (reference sequence). This CDR3 is 16 amino acids long. Trimming shortened V by 5 bases and J by 5 bases, and 18 bases separated the two germline ends. CDR3 sequence (DNA): TGTGCCAGTAGTTCTACTTCCAGGACTCGGACCGGGGAGCTGTTTTTT. Residues: CASSSTSRTRTGELFF.

This clonotype was seen more than once but under ten times. The gene calls are TRBV5-8 and TRBJ2-1, with 14 positions matching TRBD2. V was pared by 3 bases and J by 7 bases, with 9 bases of the junction left unmatched. Germline CDR1 and CDR2: SGHTS and YDEGEE. The CDR3 loop spans 17 amino acids. This CDR3 is CASSWTSGRRQWNEQFF. The DNA of the CDR3 is TGTGCCAGCAGCTGGACTAGCGGGAGGAGGCAATGGAATGAGCAGTTCTTC.

The J gene is TRBJ2-2, the V gene TRBV7-3, with TRBD1 matching 7 bases. Per the germline V gene, CDR1 is SGHTA and CDR2 is FQGTGA. V lost 5 bases to trimming and J lost 6 bases; unmatched junction nucleotides: 6. This CDR3 has 14 residues. The CDR3 region has the DNA TGTGCCAGCAGCGAAACAGGGGCGGCCGGGGAGCTGTTTTTT. It yields the protein CASSETGAAGELFF. Complete variable domain (other parts from reference TRBV7-3 and TRBJ2-2): GAGVSQTPSNKVTEKGKYVELRCDPISGHTALYWYRQSLGQGPEFLIYFQGTGAADDSGLPNDRFFAVRPEGSVSTLKIQRTERGDSAVYLCASSETGAAGELFFGEGSRLTVL.

V gene TRBV20-1 combines with J gene TRBJ2-1, with 12 bases matching TRBD2. CDR3 length: 17 amino acids. V was pared by 0 bases and J by 4 bases, with 7 bases of the junction left unmatched. Looked up from germline, CDR1 is DFQATT and CDR2 is SNEGSKA (reference sequence). The CDR3 sequence: CSARDLKGTSGYNEQFF. In DNA form, the CDR3 reads TGCAGTGCTAGAGACTTAAAAGGGACTAGCGGGTACAATGAGCAGTTCTTC.

The gene calls are TRBV4-1 and TRBJ1-2; D is undetermined. The CDR3 has 15 amino acids. Looked up from germline, CDR1 is MGHRA and CDR2 is YSYEKL. V was pared by 0 bases and J by 3 bases, with 11 bases between. This chain's CDR3 is CASSQDRGFHYGYTF. The CDR3 DNA sequence: TGCGCCAGCAGCCAAGATCGCGGGTTCCACTATGGCTACACCTTC.

Only a few counts were recorded for this clonotype. The V call is TRBV6-1, the J call TRBJ1-5; D remains ambiguous. The CDR3 loop spans 15 amino acids. Trimming stripped 6 bases from V and 0 bases from J, with 12 bases between. CDR1 and CDR2 (germline): MNHNS, SASEGT. The DNA of the CDR3 is TGTGCCAGCAGCCTCTTATCGGGTAGCAATCAGCCCCAGCATTTT. Translating it yields CASSLLSGSNQPQHF.

This clonotype was observed at least ten times. This sequence joins TRBV7-2 and TRBJ2-7, with TRBD2 as a possible D gene (6 bases). CDR1 and CDR2 from the germline V gene are SGHTA and FQGNSA. The CDR3 has 14 residues. V shed 5 bases and J shed 3 bases, with 14 bases lying between them. CDR3 region: CASSPGLTLYEQYF. CDR3 coding DNA: TGTGCCAGCAGCCCGGGACTGACGCTCTACGAGCAGTACTTC.

This chain uses TRBV19 with TRBJ2-2, with 8 bases identical to TRBD2. Germline V CDR1 and CDR2: LNHDA, SQIVND (reference sequence). V was pared by 2 bases and J by 1 base, with 6 bases of the junction left unmatched. CDR3 length: 17 residues. The CDR3, as DNA: TGTGCCAGTAGTATATCCCGTAGCGGGGTGAACACCGGGGAGCTGTTTTTT. Its protein is CASSISRSGVNTGELFF.

There are many counts of this clonotype. The gene calls are TRBV19 and TRBJ1-5, with D perhaps matching TRBD1 (6 bases). The CDR3 covers 13 residues. V was shortened by 2 bases and J by 6 bases, with 8 bases between the two germline ends. Germline-derived CDR1 and CDR2 are LNHDA and SQIVND (reference sequence). The CDR3 region is CASSITGTQPQHF. CDR3 nucleotide sequence: TGTGCCAGTAGTATAACAGGGACTCAGCCCCAGCATTTT.

This clonotype turned up a few times. J is TRBJ2-3 and V is TRBV12-3 or TRBV12-4; tentative D call: TRBD2 (5 bases). The ends were cut back, 5 bases at V and 6 bases at J, with 9 bases in the middle. This CDR3 spans 12 amino acids. CDR3 coding DNA: TGTGCCAGCAGTGGCCCGGGGGATACGCAGTATTTT. It translates to CASSGPGDTQYF.

V gene TRBV28 combines with J gene TRBJ1-4; possible D gene TRBD1, 6 bases. The CDR3 contains 14 residues. The V gene lost 3 bases and the J gene lost 6 bases, with 11 bases spanning the gap. Germline V gene lookup returns CDR1 MDHEN and CDR2 SYDVKM. The CDR3 region is CASSFYRAYEKLFF. CDR3 coding DNA: TGTGCCAGCAGTTTTTACAGGGCCTATGAAAAACTGTTTTTT. Full variable domain (missing parts from reference TRBV28 and TRBJ1-4): DVKVTQSSRYLVKRTGEKVFLECVQDMDHENMFWYRQDPGLGLRLIYFSYDVKMKEKGDIPEGYSVSREKKERFSLILESASTNQTSMYLCASSFYRAYEKLFFGSGTQLSVL.

A remark on this clonotype: Lacking the conserved final phenylalanine or tryptophan, this CDR3 likely reflects a read error. The DNA is left out, because the CDR3 cannot be placed on it with certainty; the CDR3 is given as TCRdb lists it. V is TRBV6-8 and J is TRBJ1-1; the DNA was not compared with TRBD1, the D call given in the table. In germline, CDR1 is MNHGY, CDR2 SAAAGT. The CDR3 numbers 10 amino acids, ends counted. The CDR3 reads CASIGDKVLL.

This chain links TRBV12-3 or TRBV12-4 with TRBJ2-2, with no clear D. CDR3 length equals 14 residues. V lost 4 bases and J lost 4, with 10 bases in between. CDR3 in DNA: TGTGCCAGCAGTTCCAGATTTAGCACCGGGGAGCTGTTTTTT. Translating gives CASSSRFSTGELFF.

This chain uses TRBV28 with TRBJ1-6, with D uncertain. V lost 10 bases and J lost 6, with 10 bases in between. Per the germline V gene, CDR1 is MDHEN and CDR2 is SYDVKM. The CDR3 sequence is 12 residues long. The CDR3 sequence: CATLQINSPLHF. For the CDR3, the DNA is TGTGCCACCCTACAGATTAATTCACCCCTCCACTTT.